What follows are 9 T cell receptor beta chains derived from one specimen sequenced in a study of blood T cells in healthy people across ages. Combining a sample-barcoded 5' primer with a J-beta primer mix, a second PCR ran for 7 to 11 cycles. TCRdb reanalysed the 5' RACE reads using MiXCR and keeps one entry per CDR3 protein. The data contain approximately 760,000 distinct CDR3 sequences, 20% to 30% of them seen just once; the ten biggest clones take up more than 8%. The data were also submitted as part of a second study, on T cells of mothers and their children.

Sample: blood. These receptors originate from a boy younger than 18 in good health.

The chain uses TRBV7-2 and TRBJ2-3; no clear D. CDR3 length: 14 amino acids. CDR1 is SGHTA, CDR2 FQGNSA, per germline. Trimming cost V 4 bases and J 5 bases, with 13 bases left between them. CDR3 region: CASSSPGLVDTQYF. The DNA of the CDR3 is TGTGCCAGCAGCTCCCCCGGGCTAGTAGATACGCAGTATTTT.

The rearrangement links TRBV10-2 to TRBJ2-2, with 8 bases lining up with TRBD2. With V trimmed by 2 bases and J by 6 bases, 8 bases remained unmatched. From germline, CDR1 is WSHSY and CDR2 SAAADI. There are 16 residues in the CDR3. CDR3 DNA sequence: TGCGCCAGCAGTGAGCTAGCGGGTTTTAATTCCGGGGAGCTGTTTTTT. It is translated as CASSELAGFNSGELFF.

V is TRBV29-1 and J is TRBJ1-2, with D possibly being TRBD1 (5 bases). There are 14 residues in the CDR3. From germline, CDR1 is SQVTM and CDR2 ANQGSEA. The V and J ends lost 0 bases and 12 bases respectively, with 20 bases between them. The CDR3 sequence: CSVEDRRARGGNTF. The CDR3 coding sequence is TGCAGCGTTGAAGATCGTCGGGCTCGTGGGGGAAACACCTTC.

Comments on this clonotype: Mismatch with germline at one junction end may stem from a read error. This rearrangement joins TRBV7-2 to TRBJ2-1, with D perhaps TRBD2 (6 bases). The CDR3 loop spans 13 amino acids. Germline CDR1 SGHTA, CDR2 FQGNSA. Here the CDR3 reads CASSSTPPSAPYF. The CDR3 DNA is TGTGCCAGCAGCTCAACGCCCCCTAGCGCGCCGTACTTC.

The V and J genes are TRBV4-3 and TRBJ1-4; 9 bases line up with TRBD1. The CDR3 contains 16 residues. V shed 1 base, J shed 8 bases, and the junction held 8 bases outside the gene matches. Germline V gene data show CDR1 as LGHNA and CDR2 as YSLEER. The CDR3 DNA is TGCGCCAGCAGCCAAGTACCGGGACAGGGTTACGAAAAACTGTTTTTT. This sequence encodes CASSQVPGQGYEKLFF.

This clonotype has only a few counts. The J gene is TRBJ1-1, the V gene TRBV19, with 7 nucleotides matching TRBD1. The CDR3 loop spans 15 amino acids. From germline, CDR1 is LNHDA and CDR2 SQIVND (reference sequence). After removal of 2 bases from V and 1 base from J, the junction contained 4 bases not matched to a gene. Here the CDR3 DNA reads TGTGCCAGTAGTATATACAGGACAGGGAACACTGAAGCTTTCTTT. This sequence encodes CASSIYRTGNTEAFF.

The rearrangement joins TRBV5-4 to TRBJ2-5; D assignment may be TRBD1 or TRBD2 (6 bases each). The CDR3 runs to 18 residues. V was trimmed by 1 base and J by 3 bases, leaving 22 bases between them. Germline values: CDR1 SGHNT, CDR2 YYREEE (reference sequence). This chain's CDR3 is CASSLIRRGAGAKETQYF. The CDR3 DNA reads TGTGCCAGCAGCTTGATACGGAGGGGGGCCGGGGCCAAAGAGACCCAGTACTTC.

This clonotype has only a few counts. The chain links TRBV7-9 to TRBJ1-2; D ambiguous. This CDR3 is 13 amino acids long. Germline V gene data show CDR1 as SEHNR and CDR2 as FQNEAQ (reference sequence). The V gene lost 3 bases and the J gene lost 8 bases, with 13 bases spanning the gap. The CDR3 DNA reads TGTGCCAGCAGCTTCTGGATTGACGACGGCTACACCTTC. Its protein product is CASSFWIDDGYTF.

This clonotype turned up a few times. CDR3 sequence reads: CASSGGEGQETQYF. The CDR3 nucleotides are TGTGCCAGCAGCGGGGGAGAGGGGCAAGAGACCCAGTACTTC. The V gene is TRBV28, the J gene TRBJ2-5; tentatively, D is TRBD2 (6 bases). The V gene's germline CDR1 is MDHEN and CDR2 SYDVKM. The V and J ends lost 6 bases and 2 bases respectively, with 13 bases between them. The CDR3 spans 14 residues.